Listed below are T cell receptor beta chains from one sample, sequenced in a study of T cells after yellow fever vaccination. Each CDR3 protein gets one entry after TCRdb re-called the 5' RACE reads with MiXCR. Of 400,000 to 650,000 distinct CDR3 sequences listed, around a fifth were seen once; the top ten hold 15% to 20%. This specimen consisted of PBMCs, obtained approximately 22 days after the first yellow fever vaccination. These receptors were collected from a man between 18 and 29 years old who received the YFV17D yellow fever vaccine. CDR3s include the opening cysteine and the closing phenylalanine or tryptophan.

>TRBV7-2
CANSGGVHNEQFF
>TRBV20-1
CSARTAGPNGYTF
>TRBV6-1
CASSGGGGGAWAPDTQYF
>TRBV6-5
CASSYPPRINEQFF
>TRBV6-2/TRBV6-3
CASSYRGRMVNIQYF
>TRBV7-3
CASSVAASSYNEQFF
>TRBV6-1
CASSHTGVNTEAFF
>TRBV6-1
CASSVLSGGVAGSSETQYF
>TRBV2
CASSVYGYTF
>TRBV5-5
CASSLHTGFTSSYEQYF
>TRBV7-9
CASSLTSSEQYF
>TRBV7-2
CASSYRQGAYNEQFF
>TRBV29-1
CSVEVSSYNEQFF
>TRBV20-1
CSAAGTPYSNQPQHF
>TRBV29-1
CSALWDLKFF
>TRBV20-1
CSVALGAGTDTQYF